This T cell receptor beta chain is from a study of Ad26.COV2.S vaccination and SARS-CoV-2 variants. Overall study results and limits: The breadth of spike-specific CD8+ and CD4+ T cell responses after vaccination was reportedly substantial. Vaccine and placebo recipients had comparable breadth of non-spike TCRs.

Unmatched junction bases numbered 7, after V lost 3 bases and J lost 1 base. This CDR3 contains 16 residues. Germline CDR1 and CDR2: MDHEN and SYDVKM. As regards this clone: Its target is not known.

Measured with immunoSEQ multiplex PCR; TCRdb has only the in-frame clones, and not every one. The profile shows roughly 350,000 clones, 86% of them singletons. Documented treatment: about 20 received Ad26.COV2.S at low or high dose, single or two shots; five or six received placebo; per-sample allocation not given. Specimen acquisition occurred on day 63 following the initial vaccine or placebo injection. The chain uses TRBV28 and TRBJ2-5; 8 bases agree with TRBD2. Material: peripheral blood, obtained in a trial of Ad26.COV2.S vaccine versus placebo. This sequence originates from a person between 18 and 65 years old who received the Ad26.COV2.S COVID-19 vaccine or a placebo. The CDR3: CASSFGGGDSQETQYF. Here the CDR3 DNA reads TGTGCCAGCAGTTTCGGGGGGGGCGATTCCCAAGAGACCCAGTACTTC. Filled out from reference TRBV28 and TRBJ2-5, the complete variable domain reads DVKVTQSSRYLVKRTGEKVFLECVQDMDHENMFWYRQDPGLGLRLIYFSYDVKMKEKGDIPEGYSVSREKKERFSLILESASTNQTSMYLCASSFGGGDSQETQYFGPGTRLLVL.